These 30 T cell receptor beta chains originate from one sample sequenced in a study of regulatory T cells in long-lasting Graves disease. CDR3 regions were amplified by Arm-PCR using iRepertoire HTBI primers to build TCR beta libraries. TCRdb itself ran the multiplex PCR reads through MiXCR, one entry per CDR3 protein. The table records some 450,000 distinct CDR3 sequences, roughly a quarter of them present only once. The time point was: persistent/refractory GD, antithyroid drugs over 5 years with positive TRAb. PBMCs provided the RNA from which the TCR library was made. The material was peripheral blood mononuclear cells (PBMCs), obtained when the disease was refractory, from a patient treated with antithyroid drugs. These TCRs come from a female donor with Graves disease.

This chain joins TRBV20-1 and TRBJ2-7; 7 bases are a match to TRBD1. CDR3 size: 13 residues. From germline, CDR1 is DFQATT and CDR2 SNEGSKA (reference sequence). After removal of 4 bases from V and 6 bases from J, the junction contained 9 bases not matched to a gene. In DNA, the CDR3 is TGCAGTGCTATTCTAGGGGGCCTCGGCGAGCAGTACTTC. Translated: CSAILGGLGEQYF.

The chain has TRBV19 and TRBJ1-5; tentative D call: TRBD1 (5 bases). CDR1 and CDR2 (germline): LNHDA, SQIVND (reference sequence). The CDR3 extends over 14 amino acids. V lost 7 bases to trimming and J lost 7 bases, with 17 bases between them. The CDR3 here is CASIPRGVGQPQHF. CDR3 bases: TGTGCCAGTATCCCTCGGGGGGTCGGGCAGCCCCAGCATTTT.

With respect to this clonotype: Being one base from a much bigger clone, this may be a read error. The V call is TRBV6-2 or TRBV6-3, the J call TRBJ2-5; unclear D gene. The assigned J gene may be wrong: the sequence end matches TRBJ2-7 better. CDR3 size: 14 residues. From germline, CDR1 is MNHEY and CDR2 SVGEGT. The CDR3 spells CASSLSDSPYEQYF. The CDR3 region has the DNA TGTGCCAGCAGTTTGTCCGATAGCCCCTACGAGCAGTACTTC.

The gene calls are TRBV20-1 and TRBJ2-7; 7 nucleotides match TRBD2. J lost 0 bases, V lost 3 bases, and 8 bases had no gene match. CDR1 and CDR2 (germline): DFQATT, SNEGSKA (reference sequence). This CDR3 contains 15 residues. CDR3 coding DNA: TGCAGTGCTAGCGACTATAGCGGGTCCTCCTACGAGCAGTACTTC. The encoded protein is CSASDYSGSSYEQYF.

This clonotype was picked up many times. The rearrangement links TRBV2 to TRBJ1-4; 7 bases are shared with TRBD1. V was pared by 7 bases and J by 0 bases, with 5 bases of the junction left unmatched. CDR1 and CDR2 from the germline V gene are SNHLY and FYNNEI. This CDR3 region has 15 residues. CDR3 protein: CASKGTEATNEKLFF. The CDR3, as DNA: TGTGCCAGCAAGGGGACAGAAGCAACTAATGAAAAACTGTTTTTT.

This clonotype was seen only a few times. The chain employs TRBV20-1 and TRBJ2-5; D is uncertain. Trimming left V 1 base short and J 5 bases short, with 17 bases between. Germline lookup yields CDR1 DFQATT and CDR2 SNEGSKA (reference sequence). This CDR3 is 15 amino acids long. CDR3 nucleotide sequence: TGCAGTGCTAGAGTTAGGTTTAGACTTACGGAGACCCAGTACTTC. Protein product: CSARVRFRLTETQYF.

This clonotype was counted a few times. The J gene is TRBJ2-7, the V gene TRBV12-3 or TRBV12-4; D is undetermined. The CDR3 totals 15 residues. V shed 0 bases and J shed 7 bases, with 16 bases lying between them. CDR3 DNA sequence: TGTGCCAGCAGTTTAGCCCTCGCCCCAACGGAGGAGCAGTACTTC. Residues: CASSLALAPTEEQYF.

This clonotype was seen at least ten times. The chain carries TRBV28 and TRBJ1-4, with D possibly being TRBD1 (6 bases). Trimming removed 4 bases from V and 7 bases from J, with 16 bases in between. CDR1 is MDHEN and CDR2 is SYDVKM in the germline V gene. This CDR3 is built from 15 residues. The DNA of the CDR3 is TGTGCCAGCAGTTCCCTCACAGGGAGGGTTGAAAAACTGTTTTTT. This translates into CASSSLTGRVEKLFF.

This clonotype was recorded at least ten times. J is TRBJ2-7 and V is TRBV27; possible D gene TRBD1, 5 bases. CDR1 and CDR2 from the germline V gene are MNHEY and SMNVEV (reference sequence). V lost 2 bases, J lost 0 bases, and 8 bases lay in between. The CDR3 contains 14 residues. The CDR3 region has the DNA TGTGCCAGCAGTTTAGGGGCTAGCTCCTACGAGCAGTACTTC. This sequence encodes CASSLGASSYEQYF.

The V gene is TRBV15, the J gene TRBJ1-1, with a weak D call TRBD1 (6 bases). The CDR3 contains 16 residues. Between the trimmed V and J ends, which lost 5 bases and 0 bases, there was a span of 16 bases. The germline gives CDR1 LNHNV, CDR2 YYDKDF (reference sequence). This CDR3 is CATSQDSFIMNTEAFF. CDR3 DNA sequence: TGTGCCACCAGCCAGGACAGTTTCATCATGAACACTGAAGCTTTCTTT.

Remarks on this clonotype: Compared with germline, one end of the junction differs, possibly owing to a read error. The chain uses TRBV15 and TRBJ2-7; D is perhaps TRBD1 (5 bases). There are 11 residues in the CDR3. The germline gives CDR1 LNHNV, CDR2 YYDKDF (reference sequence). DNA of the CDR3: TGTGCCACCAGCAGGGACGACAGTCGGGACTTC. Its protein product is CATSRDDSRDF.

The CDR3 sequence: CLPYRQGENTEAFF. Here the CDR3 DNA reads TGCCTTCCTTATAGGCAAGGGGAGAACACTGAAGCTTTCTTT. The rearrangement links TRBV20-1 to TRBJ1-1; maybe TRBD1 (5 bases). CDR1 is DFQATT, CDR2 SNEGSKA, per germline (reference sequence). The CDR3 is 14 amino acids.

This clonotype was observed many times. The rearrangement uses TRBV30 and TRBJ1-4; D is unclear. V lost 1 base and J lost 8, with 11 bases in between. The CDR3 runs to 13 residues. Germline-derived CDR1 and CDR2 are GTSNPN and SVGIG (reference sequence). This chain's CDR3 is CAWSAGGGEKLFF. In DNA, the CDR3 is TGTGCCTGGAGTGCTGGCGGTGGGGAAAAACTGTTTTTT. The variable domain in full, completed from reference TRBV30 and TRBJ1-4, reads SQTIHQWPATLVQPVGSPLSLECTVEGTSNPNLYWYRQAAGRGLQLLFYSVGIGQISSEVPQNLSASRPQDRQFILSSKKLLLSDSGFYLCAWSAGGGEKLFFGSGTQLSVL.

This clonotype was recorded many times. The CDR3 reads CASSLARGTIGYTF. As DNA, the CDR3 is TGTGCCAGCAGCTTAGCGAGGGGAACAATCGGCTACACCTTC. The chain recombines TRBV11-1 with TRBJ1-2, with D possibly matching TRBD1 (5 bases). V lost 0 bases, J lost 8 bases, and 13 bases lay in between. Germline loops: CDR1 SGHAT, CDR2 FQDESV (reference sequence). The CDR3 loop spans 14 amino acids.

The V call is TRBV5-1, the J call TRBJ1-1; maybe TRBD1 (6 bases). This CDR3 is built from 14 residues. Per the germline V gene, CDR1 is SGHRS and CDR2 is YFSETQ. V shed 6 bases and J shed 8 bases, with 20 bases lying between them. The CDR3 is CASTRSRGGDEAFF. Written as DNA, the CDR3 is TGCGCCAGCACCCGGTCCAGGGGCGGGGACGAAGCTTTCTTT.

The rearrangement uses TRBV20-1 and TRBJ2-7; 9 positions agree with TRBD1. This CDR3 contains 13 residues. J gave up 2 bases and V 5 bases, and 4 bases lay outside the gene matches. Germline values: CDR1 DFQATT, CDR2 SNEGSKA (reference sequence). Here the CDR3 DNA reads TGCAGTGCTGTAGGACAGGGGCCCTACGAGCAGTACTTC. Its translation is CSAVGQGPYEQYF.

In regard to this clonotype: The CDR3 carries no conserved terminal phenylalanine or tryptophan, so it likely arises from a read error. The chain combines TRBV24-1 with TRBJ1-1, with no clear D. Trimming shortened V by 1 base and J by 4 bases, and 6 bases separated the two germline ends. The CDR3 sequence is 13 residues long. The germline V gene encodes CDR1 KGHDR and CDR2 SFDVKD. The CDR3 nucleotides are TGTGCCACCAGTGATTTTGGGGTCACTGAAGCTTTCCTT. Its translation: CATSDFGVTEAFL.

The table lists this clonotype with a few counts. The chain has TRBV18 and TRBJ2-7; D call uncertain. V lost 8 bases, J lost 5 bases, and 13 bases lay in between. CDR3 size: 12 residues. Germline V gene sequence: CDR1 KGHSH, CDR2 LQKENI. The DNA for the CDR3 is TGTGCCAGCAGCCCGCGTACTGACGAGCAGTACTTC. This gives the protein CASSPRTDEQYF.

The CDR3 here is CASRKTGTNYGYTF. CDR3 in DNA: TGCGCCAGCAGGAAGACAGGGACCAACTATGGCTACACCTTC. The V and J genes are TRBV5-1 and TRBJ1-2; TRBD1 agrees at 7 bases. Germline trimming cut 5 bases from V and 2 bases from J; bases unmatched to any gene: 6. Germline CDR1 is SGHRS and CDR2 is YFSETQ. The CDR3 runs to 14 residues.

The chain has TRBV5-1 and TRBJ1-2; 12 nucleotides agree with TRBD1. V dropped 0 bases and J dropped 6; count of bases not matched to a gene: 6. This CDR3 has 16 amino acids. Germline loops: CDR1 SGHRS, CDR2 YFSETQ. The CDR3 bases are TGCGCCAGCAGCTTGGAGCCGGGACAGGGGGCGCATGGCTACACCTTC. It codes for CASSLEPGQGAHGYTF.

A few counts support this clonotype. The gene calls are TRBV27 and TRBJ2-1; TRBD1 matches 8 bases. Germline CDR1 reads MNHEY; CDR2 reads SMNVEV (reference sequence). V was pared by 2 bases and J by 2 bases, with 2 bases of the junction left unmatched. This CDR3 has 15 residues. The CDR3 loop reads CASSLRTGTYNEQFF. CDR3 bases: TGTGCCAGCAGTTTAAGGACAGGGACCTACAATGAGCAGTTCTTC.

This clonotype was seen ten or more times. The CDR3: CASRVGTSVVQPQHF. CDR3 sequence (DNA): TGTGCCAGCCGGGTGGGGACGTCCGTAGTTCAGCCCCAGCATTTT. V is TRBV2 and J is TRBJ1-5; D is possibly TRBD1 (5 bases). Trimming took off 8 bases at V and 6 bases at J, with 20 bases between the two ends. Looked up from germline, CDR1 is SNHLY and CDR2 is FYNNEI. The CDR3 length is 15 residues.

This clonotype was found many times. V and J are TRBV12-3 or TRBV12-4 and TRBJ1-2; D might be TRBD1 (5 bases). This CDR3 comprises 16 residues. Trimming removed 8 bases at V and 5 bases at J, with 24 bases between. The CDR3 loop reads CASESRDSLTPYGYTF. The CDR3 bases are TGTGCCAGCGAAAGCCGGGACTCTCTGACCCCGTATGGCTACACCTTC.

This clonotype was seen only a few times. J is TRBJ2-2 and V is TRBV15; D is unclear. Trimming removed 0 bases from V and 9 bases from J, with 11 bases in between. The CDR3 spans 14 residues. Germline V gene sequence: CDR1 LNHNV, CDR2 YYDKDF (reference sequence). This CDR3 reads CATSRDRRSRELFF. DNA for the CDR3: TGTGCCACCAGCAGAGATCGAAGGTCCCGGGAGCTGTTTTTT.

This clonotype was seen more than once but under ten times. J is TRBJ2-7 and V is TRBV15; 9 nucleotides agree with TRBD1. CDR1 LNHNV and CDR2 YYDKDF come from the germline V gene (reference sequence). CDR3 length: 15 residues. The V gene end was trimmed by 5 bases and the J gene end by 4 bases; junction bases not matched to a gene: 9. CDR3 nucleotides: TGTGCCACCAGCGGCCGGGGGGACAGGGCGTACGAGCAGTACTTC. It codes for CATSGRGDRAYEQYF.

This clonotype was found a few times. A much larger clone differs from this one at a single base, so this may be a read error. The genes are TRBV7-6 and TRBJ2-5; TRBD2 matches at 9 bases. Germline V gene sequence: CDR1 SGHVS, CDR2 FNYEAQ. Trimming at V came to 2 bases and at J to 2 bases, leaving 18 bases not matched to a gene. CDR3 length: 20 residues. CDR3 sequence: CASSLSGILLAGKMQETQYF. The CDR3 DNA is TGTGCCAGCAGCTTAAGTGGGATTTTGCTAGCGGGAAAAATGCAAGAGACCCAGTACTTC.

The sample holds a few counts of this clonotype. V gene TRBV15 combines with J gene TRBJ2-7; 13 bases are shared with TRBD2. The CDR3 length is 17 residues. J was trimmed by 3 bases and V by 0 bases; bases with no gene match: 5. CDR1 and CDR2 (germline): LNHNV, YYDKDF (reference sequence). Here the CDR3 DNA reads TGTGCCACCAGCAGAGATGGACTAGCGGGAGTGCTCTACGAGCAGTACTTC. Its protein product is CATSRDGLAGVLYEQYF.

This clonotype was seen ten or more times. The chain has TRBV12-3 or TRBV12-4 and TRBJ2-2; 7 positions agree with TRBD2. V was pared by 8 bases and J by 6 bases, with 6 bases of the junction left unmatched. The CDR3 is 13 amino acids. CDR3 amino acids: CASETGGAGELFF. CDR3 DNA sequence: TGTGCCAGCGAAACTGGGGGGGCCGGGGAGCTGTTTTTT.

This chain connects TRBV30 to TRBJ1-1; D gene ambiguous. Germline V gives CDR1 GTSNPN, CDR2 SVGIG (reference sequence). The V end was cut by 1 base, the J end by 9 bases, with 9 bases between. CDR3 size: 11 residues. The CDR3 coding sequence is TGTGCCTGGAGTGGGGAGACGCAAGCTTTCTTT. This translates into CAWSGETQAFF.

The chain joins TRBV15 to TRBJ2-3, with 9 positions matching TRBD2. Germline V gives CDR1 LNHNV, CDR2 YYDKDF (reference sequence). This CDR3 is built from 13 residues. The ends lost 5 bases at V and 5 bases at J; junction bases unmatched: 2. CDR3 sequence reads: CATSGTSLDTQYF. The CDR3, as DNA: TGTGCCACCAGCGGGACTAGCTTAGATACGCAGTATTTT.